The entry that follows covers one TCR beta chain sequence. Its antigen is still unknown. The sample comes from a study of Tregs in tolerant kidney transplant recipients. The wider study: CD4+CD25+CD127- cells came from approximately three-day belatacept mixed lymphocyte reactions, some with approximately 5-day graft donor restimulation. Sorting used antibodies to exclude donor cells.

The protocol was immunoSEQ multiplex PCR, while the TCRdb copy is restricted to in-frame clones and leaves out a portion. This sample has just under 45,000 clones; around 95% occur once, and the top ten carry 0.3% to 0.4%. Points from the study as a whole: Validation in larger populations is needed because few patients were studied. Biological reproducibility was not directly addressed, but technical replication error appeared minimal.

The TCR originated in a human donor in good health. The sample comprised Tregs from blood cultured with allogeneic cells.

CDR3: CASRPTGLTYGYTF. The CDR3 bases are TGTGCCAGTAGGCCGACAGGGCTGACCTATGGCTACACCTTC. This chain connects TRBV19 to TRBJ1-2, with 7 bases matching TRBD1. Looked up from germline, CDR1 is LNHDA and CDR2 is SQIVND (reference sequence). This CDR3 comprises 14 residues. V was clipped by 6 bases and J by 4 bases; unmatched bases: 8.